This T cell receptor beta chain was observed in a study of T cell responses to AZD1222 COVID-19 vaccine (TCRdb year 2021). Concerning the study at large: Because spike-specific TCR depth and breadth did not differ between the two schedules, AZD1222 recipients who got a second dose at roughly 4 weeks were pooled with those who got a second dose at roughly 12 weeks. TCR sequencing covered 230 to 250 trial participants: about 210 given two doses of AZD1222 and 26 given two doses of MenACWY control vaccine. Trial participants were enrolled by age into 18-55, 56-69 and 70-plus year subgroups, with around 150, 28 and 57 TCR-sequenced participants respectively.

The CDR3 regions of human TCRbeta chains were subjected to immunosequencing. Turning to the authors' computational methods: Repertoire TCRs were checked for matches against a reference library of SARS-CoV-2-specific TCRs that had been generated using the MIRA antigen-specificity platform. Breadth was defined as the fraction of unique TCRs that were SARS-CoV-2-associated. Depth was defined as the fraction of total T cells that were SARS-CoV-2-associated. Using the MIRA data, each spike-specific TCR was mapped to the spike region that the TCR reacts to and placed in a CD4 or CD8 class. Log10-transformed breadth and depth values were compared by one-way ANOVA with Sidak's multiple comparisons tests. TCRdb carries this immuneACCESS record with in-frame sequences only. Its versions omit some clonotypes, under half of them owing to an unresolved V gene in the studies checked, with the rest unexplained. That table is the source of V, J and clone size, and D and trimming were worked out from the DNA. The sample profile shows 75,000 to 100,000 clones; roughly 90% of them were found once. Roughly 5.8% of the sample belongs to the ten largest clones.

According to the study, the label for this sample's time point signals: baseline before first vaccination. Vaccinee samples came from UK trials COV001 and COV002, including a single-blind randomized controlled phase 2/3 trial of AZD1222 (ChAdOx1 nCoV-19) in healthy adults. For TCRbeta chain sequencing, PBMC samples were collected from trial participants at day 0 and at day 28 after the second dose. As for this clone: The antigen it binds to is not known. There are no base qualities to consult, and no much larger clone falls within one base.

Summary of the overall study and its limitations: No day 14 peak-response samples were available, so repertoires were characterized only after the peak T cell response. The 56-69-year group was small, and its depth increase did not reach significance, likely because of low power. The whole spike protein was spanned by vaccine-associated CD4 TCRs, and dominant responses were seen in regions 160-218 and 743-854. Reportedly, close to half of the unique spike-specific TCRs recognized epitopes lying outside the regions that are mutated in the B.1.351 and B.1.1.7 variants. Participants were mostly white British and included more females than males, and it was suggested by the authors that clonal diversity may have been underestimated. A significant rise in spike-specific TCR breadth and depth was observed after two AZD1222 doses relative to day 0 and relative to MenACWY recipients. Conclusions about previously exposed vaccinees are limited, since just five or six AZD1222 recipients were seropositive for SARS-CoV-2 at baseline.

The material sequenced was peripheral blood, taken on day 0 of AZD1222 vaccination. The sequence came from an adult in good health.

The CDR3 in this case is CASSSLAGGPGELFF. The base sequence is TGCGCCAGCAGCTCCCTAGCGGGAGGGCCTGGGGAGCTGTTTTTT. The chain couples TRBV5-1 to TRBJ2-2, with TRBD2 matching 12 junction bases. From the cysteine up to the phenylalanine, the CDR3 has a length of 15 residues. The kept DNA is CDR3 alone, 45 bases in frame from the first base. Trimming removed 3 bases from V and 8 bases from J; the gene matches leave 5 bases unexplained. As encoded in the germline V gene, CDR1 is SGHRS while CDR2 is YFSETQ. Extended through the reference TRBV5-1 and TRBJ2-2 proteins, this CDR3 yields the full variable domain: KAGVTQTPRYLIKTRGQQVTLSCSPISGHRSVSWYQQTPGQGLQFLFEYFSETQRNKGNFPGRFSGRQFSNSRSEMNVSTLELGDSALYLCASSSLAGGPGELFFGEGSRLTVL.